The 18 T cell receptor beta chains below all came from one sample that was sequenced in a study of response to subunit inactivated influenza vaccine. TCRdb re-analysed the RT-PCR reads in MiXCR, keeping a single row per CDR3 protein. The sample has 150,000 to 200,000 distinct CDR3 sequences, 12% seen once. The same specimen was also included in a second study, on T cells expressing NK-cell markers. From that report: The authors made TCR beta cDNA libraries by 5'RACE template switching. This switching added a universal primer site and UMIs.

The source material was CD8+ T cells sorted from PBMCs, sampled roughly 12 days after vaccination. The receptors come from a man aged 45-65 years who received an inactivated influenza vaccine.

This clonotype was observed a handful of times. The genes are TRBV6-8 and TRBJ1-6, with unresolved D. Trimming removed 2 bases at V and 0 bases at J, with 11 bases between. Germline V lookup: CDR1 MNHGY, CDR2 SAAAGT. CDR3 size: 17 residues. DNA of the CDR3: TGTGCCAGCAGTTACACGATCCTCAGCTCCTATAATTCACCCCTCCACTTT. It specifies CASSYTILSSYNSPLHF.

This clonotype was counted many times. The J gene is TRBJ2-7, the V gene TRBV12-3 or TRBV12-4, with TRBD2 identical over 9 bases. V shed 5 bases and J 5 bases; nucleotides not matched to a gene: 10. This CDR3 comprises 15 residues. CDR3: CASSIARTSVHEQYF. The CDR3, as DNA: TGTGCCAGCAGTATCGCTCGGACTAGCGTCCACGAGCAGTACTTC.

A few counts support this clonotype. The genes are TRBV6-2 or TRBV6-3 and TRBJ2-1; 7 bases map to TRBD1. CDR1 and CDR2 from the germline V gene are MNHEY and SVGEGT. This CDR3 contains 14 residues. After removal of 5 bases from V and 8 bases from J, the junction contained 9 bases not matched to a gene. The CDR3 loop reads CASSPRTGLDEQFF. The CDR3 DNA is TGTGCCAGCAGTCCCCGGACAGGCTTGGATGAGCAGTTCTTC.

This sequence joins TRBV24-1 and TRBJ1-1, with no clear D. The V end lost 1 base, the J end lost 0 bases, and 2 bases lay between the germline ends. Germline V gives CDR1 KGHDR, CDR2 SFDVKD. The CDR3 consists of 13 residues. CDR3 coding DNA: TGTGCCACCAGTGATTTCTTGAACACTGAAGCTTTCTTT. Translating it yields CATSDFLNTEAFF.

This clonotype was seen more than once but under ten times. The V and J genes are TRBV5-1 and TRBJ1-1; the D gene is possibly TRBD1 (6 bases). The germline V gene has CDR1 SGHRS and CDR2 YFSETQ. V dropped 4 bases and J dropped 0 bases, with 19 bases sitting between them. This CDR3 is built from 17 residues. This CDR3 is CASSLGAGRGMNTEAFF. The DNA for the CDR3 is TGCGCCAGCAGCCTGGGGGCGGGAAGAGGTATGAACACTGAAGCTTTCTTT.

The table lists this clonotype with a few counts. J is TRBJ2-6 and V is TRBV28, with TRBD2 matching 7 bases. Trimming removed 3 bases from V and 0 bases from J; junction bases left unmatched: 5. Germline V gene sequence: CDR1 MDHEN, CDR2 SYDVKM. CDR3 size: 17 residues. The CDR3 reads CASSFDGDYSGANVLTF. CDR3 nucleotides: TGTGCCAGCAGTTTCGACGGGGACTACTCTGGGGCCAACGTCCTGACTTTC.

This clonotype was found many times. The chain recombines TRBV4-1 with TRBJ2-1, with TRBD1 as a possible D gene (5 bases). Germline V gene sequence: CDR1 MGHRA, CDR2 YSYEKL. The CDR3 loop spans 14 amino acids. Deletions cut 6 bases from V and 0 bases from J, with 9 bases between. The CDR3 DNA sequence: TGCGCCAGCAGGGGGCCCAGCTCCTACAATGAGCAGTTCTTC. It codes for CASRGPSSYNEQFF.

This clonotype occurred a few times. The gene calls are TRBV18 and TRBJ2-1; possible D gene TRBD1, 5 bases. The CDR3 is made up of 12 amino acids. Germline lookup yields CDR1 KGHSH and CDR2 LQKENI. V lost 5 bases to trimming and J lost 10 bases, with 12 bases between them. CDR3 loop: CASSKVQAEQFF. The DNA for the CDR3 is TGTGCCAGCTCAAAGGTACAGGCCGAGCAGTTCTTC.

A few counts support this clonotype. The chain couples TRBV9 to TRBJ2-7, with TRBD1 matching over 11 bases. The CDR3 extends over 18 amino acids. V dropped 2 bases and J dropped 5; count of bases not matched to a gene: 15. The germline gives CDR1 SGDLS, CDR2 YYNGEE. The CDR3 coding sequence is TGTGCCAGCAGCGTGGGGGGACAGGGGGGCCCCTATACCCACGAGCAGTACTTC. Translating gives CASSVGGQGGPYTHEQYF.

This rearrangement joins TRBV7-9 to TRBJ2-2, with 13 bases that match TRBD2. CDR1 SEHNR and CDR2 FQNEAQ come from the germline V gene (reference sequence). J was trimmed by 4 bases and V by 4 bases; bases with no gene match: 6. CDR3 length: 17 residues. Here the CDR3 reads CASSSATSGRATGELFF. The CDR3 DNA is TGTGCCAGCAGCTCCGCAACTAGCGGGAGGGCCACCGGGGAGCTGTTTTTT.

The chain has TRBV15 and TRBJ2-3, with no clear D. The CDR3 runs 12 residues. The germline V and J ends were trimmed by 3 bases and 10 bases, with 11 bases remaining between them. Per germline, CDR1 LNHNV and CDR2 YYDKDF (reference sequence). The CDR3: CATSSDRIPQYF. CDR3 nucleotides: TGTGCCACCAGCAGCGACCGCATACCGCAGTATTTT.

This clonotype has more than one count but fewer than ten. The chain carries TRBV29-1 and TRBJ1-2; tentative D call: TRBD1 (6 bases). Germline V lookup: CDR1 SQVTM, CDR2 ANQGSEA. The CDR3 spans 14 residues. V was shortened by 6 bases and J by 1 base, with 15 bases between the two germline ends. CDR3 sequence reads: CSVSQGHLNYGYTF. As DNA, the CDR3 is TGCAGCGTATCACAGGGCCACCTTAACTATGGCTACACCTTC.

This clonotype showed up just a few times. The V and J genes are TRBV28 and TRBJ2-1; D possibly corresponds to TRBD2 (5 bases). The CDR3 extends over 13 amino acids. Germline CDR1 reads MDHEN; CDR2 reads SYDVKM. The V end lost 5 bases, the J end lost 4 bases, and 9 bases lay between the germline ends. CDR3 DNA sequence: TGTGCCAGCAGTATCCAGCGGTACAATGAGCAGTTCTTC. This translates into CASSIQRYNEQFF.

The chain carries TRBV20-1 and TRBJ2-6; no firm D call. Trimming removed 2 bases from V and 2 bases from J, with 19 bases in between. Germline V gene data show CDR1 as DFQATT and CDR2 as SNEGSKA (reference sequence). This CDR3 is built from 18 residues. DNA of the CDR3: TGCAGTGCTAGAAGCCCGTGGATCGAAGAACCTGGGGCCAACGTCCTGACTTTC. Protein: CSARSPWIEEPGANVLTF.

The chain couples TRBV7-6 to TRBJ2-1; tentatively, D is TRBD2 (6 bases). Germline CDR1 is SGHVS and CDR2 is FNYEAQ. This CDR3 comprises 13 residues. Trimming shortened V by 4 bases and J by 5 bases, and 9 bases separated the two germline ends. The CDR3 nucleotides read TGTGCCAGCAGCTGGGGGACTCACAATGAGCAGTTCTTC. It encodes CASSWGTHNEQFF.

This chain joins TRBV13 and TRBJ2-5; 9 bases match TRBD2. From germline, CDR1 is PRHDT and CDR2 FYEKMQ (reference sequence). The CDR3 runs to 15 residues. V lost 0 bases, J lost 2 bases, and 1 base stayed unmatched. CDR3 amino acids: CASSLGLAGQETQYF. Written as DNA, the CDR3 is TGTGCCAGCAGCTTAGGTCTAGCGGGGCAAGAGACCCAGTACTTC.

The V call is TRBV12-3 or TRBV12-4, the J call TRBJ2-1, with TRBD2 matching 8 bases. With 11 bases clipped from V and 2 bases from J, the junction kept 23 bases outside the gene matches. The CDR3 spans 19 residues. Written as DNA, the CDR3 is TGTGCCTGCTGTTGTGTGCCTGTCGGCGGGAGGATACCCTACAATGAGCAGTTCTTC. It codes for CACCCVPVGGRIPYNEQFF.

This clonotype was counted many times. The chain couples TRBV27 to TRBJ2-7, with D hard to call. The germline V gene encodes CDR1 MNHEY and CDR2 SMNVEV (reference sequence). The CDR3 is made up of 13 amino acids. V lost 4 bases and J 0 bases, leaving 7 bases between the germline ends. The CDR3 coding sequence is TGTGCCAGCAGTTATGCTAGCTCCTACGAGCAGTACTTC. Encoded protein: CASSYASSYEQYF.